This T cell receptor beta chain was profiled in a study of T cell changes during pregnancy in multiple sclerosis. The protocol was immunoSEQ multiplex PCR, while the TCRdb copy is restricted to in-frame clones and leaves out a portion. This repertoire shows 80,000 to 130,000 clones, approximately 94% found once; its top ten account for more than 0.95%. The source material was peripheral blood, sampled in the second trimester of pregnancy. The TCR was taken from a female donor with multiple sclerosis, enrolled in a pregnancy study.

The CDR3 DNA follows: TGTGCCTGGACCCGACTAGCGGTGATGGGGAATGAGCAGTTCTTC. It is translated as CAWTRLAVMGNEQFF. This chain uses TRBV30 with TRBJ2-1, with 9 bases lining up with TRBD2. The germline V gene encodes CDR1 GTSNPN and CDR2 SVGIG (reference sequence). The CDR3 is 15 residues long. J gave up 7 bases and V 4 bases, and 11 bases lay outside the gene matches.